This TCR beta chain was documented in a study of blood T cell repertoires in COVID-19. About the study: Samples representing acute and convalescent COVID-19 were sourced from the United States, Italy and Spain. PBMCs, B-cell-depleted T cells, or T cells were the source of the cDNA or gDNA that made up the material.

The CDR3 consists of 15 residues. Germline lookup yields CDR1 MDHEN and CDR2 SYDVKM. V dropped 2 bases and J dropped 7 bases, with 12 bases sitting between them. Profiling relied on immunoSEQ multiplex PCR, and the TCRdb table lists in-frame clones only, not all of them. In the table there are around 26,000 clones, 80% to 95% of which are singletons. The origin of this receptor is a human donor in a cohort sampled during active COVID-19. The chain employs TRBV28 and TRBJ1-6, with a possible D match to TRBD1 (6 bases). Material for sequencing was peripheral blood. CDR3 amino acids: CASSLGTPVNSPLHF. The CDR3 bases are TGTGCCAGCAGTTTAGGGACACCAGTAAATTCACCCCTCCACTTT.